The 5 T cell receptor beta chains below all came from one sample that was sequenced in a study of blood T cell repertoires in COVID-19 (dated by TCRdb to the early 2020s). The library relied on the immunoSEQ multiplex PCR assay. Imported from immuneACCESS, the table was reduced by TCRdb to in-frame sequences with V and J called. These copies leave out some clones; in studies compared against another copy, an unresolved V gene accounts for under half, and the cause of the remainder is not known. Within this sample are more than 80,000 clones, with 90% of them counted one time only. About 1.5% of the sample lies in the top ten. Specimen: peripheral blood. Receptors originate from a human donor with active COVID-19. The donor label of this sample is uncertain.

The V gene is TRBV6-2 or TRBV6-3, the J gene TRBJ2-3; weak D call: TRBD2 (6 bases). The CDR3 is made up of 17 amino acids. Germline CDR1 MNHEY, CDR2 SVGEGT. Trimming took off 2 bases at V and 2 bases at J, with 17 bases between the two ends. The CDR3 DNA is TGTGCCAGCAGTTACGGCTCCGGGGGTTTGGCCACAGATACGCAGTATTTT. Its translation: CASSYGSGGLATDTQYF.

This clone was seen more than once but under ten times. V is TRBV5-4 and J is TRBJ2-5, with a tentative D call TRBD2 (5 bases). Trimming cost V 2 bases and J 2 bases, with 10 bases left between them. Germline V gene sequence: CDR1 SGHNT, CDR2 YYREEE (reference sequence). The CDR3 runs 14 residues. For the CDR3, the DNA is TGTGCCAGCAGCTTCCCGGGGTTACAAGAGACCCAGTACTTC. This gives the protein CASSFPGLQETQYF.

The chain carries TRBV9 and TRBJ1-6; 7 bases line up with TRBD1. The CDR3 runs 15 residues. Germline V gene data show CDR1 as SGDLS and CDR2 as YYNGEE. The V gene end was trimmed by 3 bases and the J gene end by 7 bases; junction bases not matched to a gene: 7. CDR3 residues: CASSAYGTDNSPLHF. In DNA, the CDR3 is TGTGCCAGCAGCGCCTATGGGACAGACAATTCACCCCTCCACTTT.

The J gene is TRBJ1-2, the V gene TRBV7-2; 8 bases map to TRBD1. Germline CDR1 is SGHTA and CDR2 is FQGNSA. CDR3 length equals 14 residues. V shed 1 base, J shed 8 bases, and the junction held 6 bases outside the gene matches. The CDR3 spells CASSLGTGFGGYTF. Written as DNA, the CDR3 is TGTGCCAGCAGCTTAGGGACAGGGTTTGGGGGCTACACCTTC.

The V and J genes are TRBV19 and TRBJ2-7; weak D call: TRBD1 (5 bases). Germline CDR1 reads LNHDA; CDR2 reads SQIVND (reference sequence). V lost 10 bases to trimming and J lost 3 bases, with 10 bases between them. The CDR3 runs to 11 residues. In DNA, the CDR3 is TGTGCCACAGGACAAGTCTACGAGCAGTACTTC. This gives the protein CATGQVYEQYF.